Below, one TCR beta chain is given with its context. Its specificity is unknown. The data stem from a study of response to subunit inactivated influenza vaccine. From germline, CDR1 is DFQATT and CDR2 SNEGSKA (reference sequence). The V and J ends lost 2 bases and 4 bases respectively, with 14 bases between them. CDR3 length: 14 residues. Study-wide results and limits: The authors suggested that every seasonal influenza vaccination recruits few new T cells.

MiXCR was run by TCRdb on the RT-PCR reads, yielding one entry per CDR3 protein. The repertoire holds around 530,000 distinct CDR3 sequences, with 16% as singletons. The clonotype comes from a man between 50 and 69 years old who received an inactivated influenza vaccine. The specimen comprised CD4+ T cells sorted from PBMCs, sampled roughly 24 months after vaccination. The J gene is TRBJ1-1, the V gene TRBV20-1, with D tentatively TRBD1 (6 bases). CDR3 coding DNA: TGCAGTGCTAGACGCGGGGGCAGGAGCACTGAAGCTTTCTTT. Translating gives CSARRGGRSTEAFF.